Described below is a single TCR beta chain sequence and its context. As yet, its antigen is unknown. The data are from a study of T cells in Graves' hyperthyroidism and ophthalmopathy. The CDR3 runs 12 residues. CDR1 and CDR2 from the germline V gene are LGHNT and FRNRAP. V shed 6 bases and J 6 bases; nucleotides not matched to a gene: 2. Researchers took RNA transcripts and amplified the TCR beta CDR3 regions from them. HTBI primers were the set used in a first-round RT-PCR of the TCR CDR3. A single record per CDR3 protein comes from TCRdb applying MiXCR to the multiplex PCR reads. The sample lists hundreds of thousands of distinct CDR3 sequences, approximately 15% occurring once. Study-wide findings and caveats: The blood repertoire included most of the expanded thyroid clonotypes above 0.001.

The PBMCs were sourced from fresh peripheral blood (around 9.3 ml). The sequence was collected from a young woman with Graves' hyperthyroidism. Material: blood. The rearrangement links TRBV12-5 to TRBJ2-1; TRBD1 aligns across 7 bases. In DNA, the CDR3 is TGTGCTAGTGGAAGGACAGGCAATGAGCAGTTCTTC. It codes for CASGRTGNEQFF.